A selection of T cell receptor beta chains follows, all from one sample in a study of Ad26.COV2.S vaccination and SARS-CoV-2 variants. Clones were sequenced by immunoSEQ multiplex PCR, and TCRdb holds only the in-frame ones, with some missing. The data hold about 350,000 clones, with around nine tenths observed a single time. Sequencing was performed on peripheral blood, taken in a trial of Ad26.COV2.S vaccine versus placebo. The receptors originated from a person aged 18-60 years who received the Ad26.COV2.S COVID-19 vaccine or a placebo. Both conserved end residues are part of each CDR3. The D gene is left open where the match is weak. A row's size may be missing; if present it is once, few, many or a size class.

J | size | V | D | length | CDR3 | DNA
TRBJ1-2 | NA | TRBV28 | TRBD1 | 15 | CASSPGTGWNYGYTF | TGTGCCAGCAGTCCCGGGACAGGGTGGAACTATGGCTACACCTTC
TRBJ2-2 | NA | TRBV7-3 | NA | 16 | CASSLTTDSNTGELFF | TGTGCCAGCAGCTTAACAACTGACAGCAACACCGGGGAGCTGTTTTTT
TRBJ1-1 | once | TRBV29-1 | TRBD1 | 14 | CSGETGDVFTEAFF | TGCAGCGGTGAGACAGGGGACGTATTTACTGAAGCTTTCTTT
TRBJ1-1 | NA | TRBV11-2 | TRBD1 | 17 | CASSLGPPWTGKTEAFF | TGTGCCAGCAGCTTAGGCCCCCCGTGGACAGGGAAAACTGAAGCTTTCTTT
TRBJ2-1 | NA | TRBV29-1 | NA | 13 | CSVELQTYNEQFF | TGCAGCGTTGAACTCCAGACGTACAATGAGCAGTTCTTC
TRBJ2-7 | NA | TRBV19 | NA | 14 | CASPPRIGACEQYF | TGTGCCAGCCCACCTCGGATAGGGGCATGCGAGCAGTACTTC
TRBJ1-4 | NA | TRBV2 | NA | 15 | CASSSLYTPNEKLFF | TGTGCCAGCAGTTCTCTGTACACACCTAATGAAAAACTGTTTTTT
TRBJ2-5 | NA | TRBV11-2 | TRBD2 | 18 | CASSTTLAGGPLGETQYF | TGTGCCAGCAGCACGACACTAGCGGGAGGGCCTTTAGGAGAGACCCAGTACTTC
TRBJ2-2 | NA | TRBV24-1 | TRBD2 | 17 | CATSDLLSGTSTGELFF | TGTGCCACCAGTGATTTGCTGTCGGGGACTAGTACCGGGGAGCTGTTTTTT
TRBJ2-5 | NA | TRBV6-2/TRBV6-3 | TRBD2 | 16 | CASSWTSGGHQETQYF | TGTGCCAGCAGTTGGACTAGCGGGGGCCACCAAGAGACCCAGTACTTC
TRBJ2-7 | NA | TRBV2 | TRBD1 | 13 | CASSERQGYEQYF | TGTGCCAGCAGTGAAAGACAGGGCTACGAGCAGTACTTC
TRBJ1-6 | NA | TRBV5-1 | NA | 16 | CASSFGEGAVGSPLHF | TGCGCCAGCAGCTTCGGAGAGGGTGCAGTCGGTTCACCCCTCCACTTT
TRBJ2-3 | NA | TRBV4-3 | NA | 13 | CASSPRGGNTQYF | TGCGCCAGCAGCCCTCGAGGAGGGAATACGCAGTATTTT
TRBJ2-5 | NA | TRBV4-1 | NA | 15 | CASSQGPRGGETQYF | TGCGCCAGCAGCCAAGGCCCCAGGGGTGGAGAGACCCAGTACTTC
TRBJ1-2 | many | TRBV7-9 | TRBD1 | 14 | CASTLPGTAYGYTF | TGTGCCAGCACCCTACCCGGGACAGCCTATGGCTACACCTTC
TRBJ1-4 | NA | TRBV6-6 | NA | 14 | CASQRKGSNEKLFF | TGTGCCAGCCAGCGAAAGGGCTCTAATGAAAAACTGTTTTTT
TRBJ1-1 | NA | TRBV2 | TRBD1 | 14 | CASGQGRVHTEAFF | TGTGCCAGCGGACAGGGGAGGGTTCACACTGAAGCTTTCTTT
TRBJ2-2 | NA | TRBV2 | NA | 14 | CASSQDRRTGELFF | TGTGCCAGCAGCCAAGATCGGAGGACCGGGGAGCTGTTTTTT
TRBJ1-1 | NA | TRBV27 | NA | 16 | CASSTLQQGSNTEAFF | TGTGCCAGCAGTACCCTACAACAGGGTTCCAACACTGAAGCTTTCTTT
TRBJ1-5 | NA | TRBV7-2 | NA | 15 | CASSFGGYSNQPQHF | TGTGCCAGCAGCTTCGGTGGATATAGCAATCAGCCCCAGCATTTT
TRBJ2-1 | NA | TRBV5-4 | NA | 12 | CASSSIHNEQFF | TGTGCCAGCAGCTCTATTCACAATGAGCAGTTCTTC
TRBJ1-2 | NA | TRBV9 | TRBD1 | 14 | CASSVTGGARGYTF | TGTGCCAGCAGCGTGACAGGGGGCGCGAGAGGCTACACCTTC
TRBJ1-6 | NA | TRBV6-5 | NA | 14 | CASGRGGTNSPLHF | TGTGCCAGCGGCCGGGGGGGTACTAATTCACCCCTCCACTTT
TRBJ2-3 | NA | TRBV7-2 | TRBD2 | 14 | CASSPGGGTDTQYF | TGTGCCAGCAGCCCGGGGGGGGGCACAGATACGCAGTATTTT
TRBJ2-2 | few | TRBV19 | TRBD2 | 17 | CASTGLAGGVGTGELFF | TGTGCCAGTACGGGACTAGCGGGAGGCGTAGGGACCGGGGAGCTGTTTTTT
TRBJ2-1 | NA | TRBV14 | TRBD2 | 17 | CASSQGYLAGLLNEQFF | TGTGCCAGCAGCCAAGGTTACCTAGCGGGGTTACTCAATGAGCAGTTCTTC
TRBJ1-1 | NA | TRBV6-1 | NA | 16 | CASSEASGQMNTEAFF | TGTGCCAGCAGTGAAGCTTCAGGACAAATGAACACTGAAGCTTTCTTT
TRBJ1-6 | once | TRBV12-3/TRBV12-4 | TRBD1 | 13 | CASRPGQASPLHF | TGTGCCAGCAGGCCGGGACAGGCTTCACCCCTCCACTTT
TRBJ2-7 | once | TRBV7-8 | NA | 15 | CASSLGAKRSYEQYF | TGTGCCAGCAGCTTAGGGGCAAAGAGGTCCTACGAGCAGTACTTC
TRBJ1-3 | NA | TRBV18 | NA | 14 | CASSPPGVRNTIYF | TGTGCCAGCTCACCACCAGGGGTGCGGAACACCATATATTTT
TRBJ2-1 | NA | TRBV6-4 | NA | 14 | CASSPGRDSSEQFF | TGTGCCAGCAGCCCGGGACGCGATTCTAGTGAGCAGTTCTTC
TRBJ2-3 | NA | TRBV4-1 | TRBD2 | 17 | CASSRLTSGSSTDTQYF | TGCGCCAGCAGCCGACTTACTAGCGGGAGTAGCACAGATACGCAGTATTTT
TRBJ2-2 | NA | TRBV7-8 | NA | 14 | CASSFGDTAGELFF | TGTGCCAGCAGCTTTGGGGATACGGCCGGGGAGCTGTTTTTT
TRBJ2-2 | NA | TRBV7-9 | TRBD2 | 15 | CASRIAGGDTGELFF | TGTGCCAGCAGAATAGCGGGAGGGGACACCGGGGAGCTGTTTTTT
TRBJ1-2 | NA | TRBV11-2 | NA | 13 | CASSYPVSYGYTF | TGTGCCAGCAGCTACCCGGTCAGCTATGGCTACACCTTC
TRBJ2-7 | NA | TRBV19 | NA | 14 | CASSPNTQTYEQYF | TGTGCCAGTAGTCCTAACACCCAAACCTACGAGCAGTACTTC
TRBJ2-7 | once | TRBV5-1 | TRBD2 | 15 | CASSLSGRASYEQYF | TGCGCCAGCAGCTTAAGCGGGAGGGCATCCTACGAGCAGTACTTC
TRBJ1-6 | once | TRBV6-2/TRBV6-3 | NA | 18 | CASSYSPSDSVDRAPLHF | TGTGCCAGCAGTTACTCGCCTTCGGACAGCGTGGATAGAGCACCCCTCCACTTT
TRBJ1-2 | NA | TRBV7-9 | NA | 13 | CASTMDSAYGYTF | TGTGCCAGCACCATGGACAGTGCCTATGGCTACACCTTC
TRBJ1-1 | few | TRBV4-3 | NA | 15 | CASSQSIDFGTEAFF | TGCGCCAGCAGCCAAAGCATCGACTTCGGGACTGAAGCTTTCTTT
TRBJ2-1 | once | TRBV10-1 | TRBD2 | 17 | CASSDRRLAGSLNEQFF | TGCGCCAGCAGTGACCGCCGACTAGCGGGATCTCTCAATGAGCAGTTCTTC